This TCR beta chain was identified in a study of cytomegalovirus exposure and HLA in healthy donors. About the study: Unique TCRs from HLA-typed donors, some 85 million of them, were held in an early data release. Study results and limitations: It was only CMV serostatus that was available as immune exposure information. Cytomegalovirus association was assigned to approximately 160 TCR beta chains. Per a prior analysis, the majority of TCR beta V segments were productive roughly 87% or roughly 30% of the time.

V shed 5 bases, J shed 6 bases, and the junction held 5 bases outside the gene matches. The germline V gene has CDR1 LNHDA and CDR2 SQIVND (reference sequence). The CDR3 sequence is 14 residues long. Use of 60 Vbeta and 13 Jbeta primers characterized the PCR. Some clones are missing from TCRdb's copy, which holds only in-frame ones; the method was immunoSEQ multiplex PCR. The sample holds about 180,000 clones, 60% to 85% seen once. On this clone itself: Its specificity is unknown.

The sequencing sample was made of PBMCs. The receptor comes from a male donor in good health and CMV-seronegative. The chain combines TRBV19 with TRBJ2-1, with 9 bases matching TRBD2. CDR3 amino acids: CASSAGLAPNEQFF. CDR3 nucleotides: TGTGCCAGTAGTGCAGGACTAGCGCCCAATGAGCAGTTCTTC.